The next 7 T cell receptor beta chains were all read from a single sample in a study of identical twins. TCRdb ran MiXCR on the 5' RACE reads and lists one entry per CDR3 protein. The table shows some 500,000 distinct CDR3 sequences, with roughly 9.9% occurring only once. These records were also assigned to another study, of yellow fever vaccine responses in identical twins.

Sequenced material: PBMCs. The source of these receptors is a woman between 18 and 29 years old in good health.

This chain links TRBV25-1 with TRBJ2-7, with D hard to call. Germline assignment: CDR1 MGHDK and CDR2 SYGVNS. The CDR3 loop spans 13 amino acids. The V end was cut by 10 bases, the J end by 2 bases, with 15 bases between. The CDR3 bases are TGTGCCACGGCTGGGTCGGTAACCTACGAGCAGTACTTC. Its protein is CATAGSVTYEQYF.

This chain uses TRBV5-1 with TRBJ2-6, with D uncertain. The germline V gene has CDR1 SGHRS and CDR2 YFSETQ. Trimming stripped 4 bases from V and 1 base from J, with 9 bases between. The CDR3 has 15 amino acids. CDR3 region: CASSTGASGANVLTF. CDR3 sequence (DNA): TGCGCCAGCAGCACTGGTGCTTCTGGGGCCAACGTCCTGACTTTC.

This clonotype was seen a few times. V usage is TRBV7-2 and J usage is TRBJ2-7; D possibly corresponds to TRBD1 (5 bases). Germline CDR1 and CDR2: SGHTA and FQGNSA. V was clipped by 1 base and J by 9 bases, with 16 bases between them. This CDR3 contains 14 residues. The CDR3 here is CASSLGTPSTGQYF. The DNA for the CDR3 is TGTGCCAGCAGCTTAGGGACACCCTCTACGGGGCAGTACTTC.

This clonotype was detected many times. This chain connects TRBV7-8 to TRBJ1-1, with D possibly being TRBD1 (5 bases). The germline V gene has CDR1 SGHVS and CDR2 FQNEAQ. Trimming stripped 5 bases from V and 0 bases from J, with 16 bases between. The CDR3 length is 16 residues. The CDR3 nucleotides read TGTGCCAGCAGCATAAAACCGGGACCCGTGAACACTGAAGCTTTCTTT. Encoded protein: CASSIKPGPVNTEAFF.

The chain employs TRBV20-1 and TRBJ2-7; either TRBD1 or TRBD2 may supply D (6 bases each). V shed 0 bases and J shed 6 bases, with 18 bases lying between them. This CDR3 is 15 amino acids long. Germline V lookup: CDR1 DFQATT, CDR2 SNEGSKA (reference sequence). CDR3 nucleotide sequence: TGCAGTGCTAGAGATGCAGGAGGGGGTATCGTCGAGCAGTACTTC. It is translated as CSARDAGGGIVEQYF.

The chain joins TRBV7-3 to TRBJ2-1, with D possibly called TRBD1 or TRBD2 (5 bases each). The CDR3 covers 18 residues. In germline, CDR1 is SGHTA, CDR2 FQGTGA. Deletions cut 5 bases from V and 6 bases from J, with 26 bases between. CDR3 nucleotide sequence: TGTGCCAGCAGCATCACGAAGCCCGGGACGGATTCCCCCAATGAGCAGTTCTTC. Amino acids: CASSITKPGTDSPNEQFF. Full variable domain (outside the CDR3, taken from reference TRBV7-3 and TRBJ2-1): GAGVSQTPSNKVTEKGKYVELRCDPISGHTALYWYRQSLGQGPEFLIYFQGTGAADDSGLPNDRFFAVRPEGSVSTLKIQRTERGDSAVYLCASSITKPGTDSPNEQFFGPGTRLTVL.

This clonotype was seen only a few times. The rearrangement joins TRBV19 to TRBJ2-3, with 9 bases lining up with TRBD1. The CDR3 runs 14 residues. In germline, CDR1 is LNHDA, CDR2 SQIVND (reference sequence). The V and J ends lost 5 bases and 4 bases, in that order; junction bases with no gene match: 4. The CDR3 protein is CASSFGDRADTQYF. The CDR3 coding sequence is TGTGCCAGTAGTTTTGGGGACAGGGCAGATACGCAGTATTTT.